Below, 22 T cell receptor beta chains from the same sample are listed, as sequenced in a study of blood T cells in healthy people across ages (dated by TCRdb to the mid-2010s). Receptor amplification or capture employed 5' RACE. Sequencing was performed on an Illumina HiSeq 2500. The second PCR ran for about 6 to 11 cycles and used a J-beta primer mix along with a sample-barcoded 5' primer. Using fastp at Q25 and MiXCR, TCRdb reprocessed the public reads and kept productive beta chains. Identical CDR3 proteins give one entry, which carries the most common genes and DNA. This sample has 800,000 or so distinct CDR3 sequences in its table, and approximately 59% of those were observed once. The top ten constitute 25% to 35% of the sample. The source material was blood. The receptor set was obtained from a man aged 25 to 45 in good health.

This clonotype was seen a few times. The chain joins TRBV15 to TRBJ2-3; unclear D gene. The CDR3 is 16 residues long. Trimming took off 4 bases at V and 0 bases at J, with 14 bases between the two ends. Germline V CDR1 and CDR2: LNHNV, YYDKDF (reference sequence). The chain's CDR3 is CATSTSVTASTDTQYF. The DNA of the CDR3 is TGTGCCACCAGCACCTCCGTCACAGCTAGCACAGATACGCAGTATTTT.

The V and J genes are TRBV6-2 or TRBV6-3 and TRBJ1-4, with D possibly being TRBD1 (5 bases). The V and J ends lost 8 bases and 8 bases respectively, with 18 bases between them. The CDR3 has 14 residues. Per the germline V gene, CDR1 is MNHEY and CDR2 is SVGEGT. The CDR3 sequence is CASHSYGQTEKLFF. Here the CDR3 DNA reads TGTGCCAGCCATTCATACGGACAAACGGAAAAACTGTTTTTT.

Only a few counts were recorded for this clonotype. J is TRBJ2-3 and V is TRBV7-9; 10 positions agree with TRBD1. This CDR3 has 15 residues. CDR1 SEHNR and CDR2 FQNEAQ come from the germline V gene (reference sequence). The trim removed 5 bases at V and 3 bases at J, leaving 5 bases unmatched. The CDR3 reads CASSPVGQGTDTQYF. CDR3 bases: TGTGCCAGCAGCCCCGTGGGACAGGGGACAGATACGCAGTATTTT.

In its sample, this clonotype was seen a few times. This chain's CDR3 is CSVHGVGGTYGYTF. The DNA of the CDR3 is TGCAGCGTCCATGGGGTAGGGGGAACTTATGGCTACACCTTC. The chain carries TRBV29-1 and TRBJ1-2, with D maybe TRBD1 (6 bases). Germline CDR1 and CDR2: SQVTM and ANQGSEA. The CDR3 sequence is 14 residues long. The V end lost 6 bases, the J end lost 5 bases, and 19 bases lay between the germline ends.

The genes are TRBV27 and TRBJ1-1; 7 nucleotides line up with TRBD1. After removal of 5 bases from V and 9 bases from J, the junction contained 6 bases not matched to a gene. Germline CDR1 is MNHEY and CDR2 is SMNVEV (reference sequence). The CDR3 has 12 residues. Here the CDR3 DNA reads TGTGCCAGCAGTAAACACAGGGGCAAAGCTTTCTTT. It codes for CASSKHRGKAFF.

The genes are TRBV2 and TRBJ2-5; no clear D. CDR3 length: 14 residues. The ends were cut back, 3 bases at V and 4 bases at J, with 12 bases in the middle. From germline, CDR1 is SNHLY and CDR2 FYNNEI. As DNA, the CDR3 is TGTGCCAGCAGTGACAGTTTGGAAGCAGAGACCCAGTACTTC. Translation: CASSDSLEAETQYF.

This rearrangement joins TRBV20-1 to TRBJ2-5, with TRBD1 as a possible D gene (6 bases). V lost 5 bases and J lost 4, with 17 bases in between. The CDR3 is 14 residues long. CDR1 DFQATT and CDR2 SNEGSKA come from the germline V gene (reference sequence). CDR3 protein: CSAQQLGQLETQYF. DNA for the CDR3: TGCAGTGCTCAGCAGTTAGGACAGTTAGAGACCCAGTACTTC.

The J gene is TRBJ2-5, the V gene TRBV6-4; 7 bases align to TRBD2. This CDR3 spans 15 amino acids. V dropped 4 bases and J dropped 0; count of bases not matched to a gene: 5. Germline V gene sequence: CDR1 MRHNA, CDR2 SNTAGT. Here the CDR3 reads CASSVYGGDQETQYF. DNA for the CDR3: TGTGCCAGCAGTGTTTATGGGGGGGACCAAGAGACCCAGTACTTC.

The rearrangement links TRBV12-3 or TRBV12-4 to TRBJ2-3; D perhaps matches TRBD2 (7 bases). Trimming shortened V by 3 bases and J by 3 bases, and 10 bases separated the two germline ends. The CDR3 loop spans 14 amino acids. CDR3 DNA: TGTGCCAGCAGTTTTAGGGGGGGAACAGATACGCAGTATTTT. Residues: CASSFRGGTDTQYF.

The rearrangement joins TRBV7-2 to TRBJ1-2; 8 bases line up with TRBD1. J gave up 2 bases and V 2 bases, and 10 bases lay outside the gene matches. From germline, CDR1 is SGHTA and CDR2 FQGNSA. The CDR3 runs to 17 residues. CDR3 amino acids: CASSLYYDRGLNYGYTF. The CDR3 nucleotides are TGTGCCAGCAGCTTATATTATGACAGGGGTTTAAACTATGGCTACACCTTC.

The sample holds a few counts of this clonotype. This CDR3 is CASSVGTYEGGEQYF. Written as DNA, the CDR3 is TGTGCCAGCAGCGTAGGGACCTACGAAGGGGGGGAGCAGTACTTC. The V gene is TRBV9, the J gene TRBJ2-7; perhaps D is TRBD1 or TRBD2 (6 bases each). V lost 0 bases and J lost 7, with 17 bases in between. In germline, CDR1 is SGDLS, CDR2 YYNGEE. The CDR3 is 15 residues long.

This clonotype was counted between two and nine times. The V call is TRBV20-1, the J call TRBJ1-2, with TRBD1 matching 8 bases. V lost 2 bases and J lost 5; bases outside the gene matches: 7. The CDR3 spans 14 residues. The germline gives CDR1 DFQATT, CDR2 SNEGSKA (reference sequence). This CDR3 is CSARRGQGGYGYTF. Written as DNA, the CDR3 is TGCAGTGCTAGACGCGGACAGGGAGGATATGGCTACACCTTC.

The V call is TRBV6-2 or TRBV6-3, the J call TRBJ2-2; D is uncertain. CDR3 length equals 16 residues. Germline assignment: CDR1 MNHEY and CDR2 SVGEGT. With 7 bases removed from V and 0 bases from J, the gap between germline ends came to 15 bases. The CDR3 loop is CASIHGFPANTGELFF. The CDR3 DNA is TGTGCCAGCATCCACGGCTTCCCTGCGAACACCGGGGAGCTGTTTTTT.

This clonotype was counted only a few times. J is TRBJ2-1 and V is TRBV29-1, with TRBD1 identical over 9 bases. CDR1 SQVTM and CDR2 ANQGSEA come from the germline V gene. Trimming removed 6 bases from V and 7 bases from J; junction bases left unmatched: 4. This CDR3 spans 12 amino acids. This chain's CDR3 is CSVLTGGNEQFF. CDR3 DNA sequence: TGCAGCGTCTTGACAGGGGGTAATGAGCAGTTCTTC.

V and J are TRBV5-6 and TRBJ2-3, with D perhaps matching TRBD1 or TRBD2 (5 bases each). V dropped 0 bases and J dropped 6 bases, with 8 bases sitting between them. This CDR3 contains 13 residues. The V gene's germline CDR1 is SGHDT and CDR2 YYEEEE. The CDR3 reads CASSLDGADTQYF. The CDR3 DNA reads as TGTGCCAGCAGCTTGGACGGGGCGGATACGCAGTATTTT.

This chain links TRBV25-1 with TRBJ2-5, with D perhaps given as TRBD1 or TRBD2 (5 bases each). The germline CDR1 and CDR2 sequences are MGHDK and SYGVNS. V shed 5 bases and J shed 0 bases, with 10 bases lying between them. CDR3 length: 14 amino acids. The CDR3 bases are TGTGCCAGCAGTACGGGACCGGACCAAGAGACCCAGTACTTC. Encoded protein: CASSTGPDQETQYF.

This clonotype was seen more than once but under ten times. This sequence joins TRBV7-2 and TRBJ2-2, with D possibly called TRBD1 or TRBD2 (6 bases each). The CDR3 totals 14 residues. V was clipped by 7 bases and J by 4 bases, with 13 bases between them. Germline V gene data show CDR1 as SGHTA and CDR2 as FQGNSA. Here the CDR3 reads CASNEGGRTGELFF. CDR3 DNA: TGTGCCAGCAACGAGGGGGGTCGCACCGGGGAGCTGTTTTTT. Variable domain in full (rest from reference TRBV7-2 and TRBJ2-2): GAGVSQSPSNKVTEKGKDVELRCDPISGHTALYWYRQSLGQGLEFLIYFQGNSAPDKSGLPSDRFSAERTGGSVSTLTIQRTQQEDSAVYLCASNEGGRTGELFFGEGSRLTVL.

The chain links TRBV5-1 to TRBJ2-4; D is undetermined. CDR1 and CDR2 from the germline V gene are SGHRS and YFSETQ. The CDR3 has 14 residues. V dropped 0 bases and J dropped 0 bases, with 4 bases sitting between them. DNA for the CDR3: TGCGCCAGCAGCTTGGGTATAGCCAAAAACATTCAGTACTTC. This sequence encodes CASSLGIAKNIQYF.

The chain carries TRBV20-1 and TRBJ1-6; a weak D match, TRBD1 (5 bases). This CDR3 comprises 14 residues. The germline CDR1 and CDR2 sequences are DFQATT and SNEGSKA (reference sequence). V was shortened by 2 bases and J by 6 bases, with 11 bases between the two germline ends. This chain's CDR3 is CSARLGPGNSPLHF. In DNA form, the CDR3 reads TGCAGTGCTAGATTGGGACCGGGTAATTCACCCCTCCACTTT.

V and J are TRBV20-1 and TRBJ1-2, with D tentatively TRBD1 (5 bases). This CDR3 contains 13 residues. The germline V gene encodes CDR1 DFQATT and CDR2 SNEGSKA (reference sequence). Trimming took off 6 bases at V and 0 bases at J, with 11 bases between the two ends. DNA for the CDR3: TGCAGTGCGCCCGGGACGCCTAACTATGGCTACACCTTC. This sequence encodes CSAPGTPNYGYTF.

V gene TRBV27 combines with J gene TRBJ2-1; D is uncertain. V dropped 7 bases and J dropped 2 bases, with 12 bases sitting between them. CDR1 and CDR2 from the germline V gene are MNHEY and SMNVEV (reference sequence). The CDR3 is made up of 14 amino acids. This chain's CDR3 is CASTRIAAYNEQFF. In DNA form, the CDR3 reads TGTGCCAGCACCAGGATAGCTGCCTACAATGAGCAGTTCTTC.

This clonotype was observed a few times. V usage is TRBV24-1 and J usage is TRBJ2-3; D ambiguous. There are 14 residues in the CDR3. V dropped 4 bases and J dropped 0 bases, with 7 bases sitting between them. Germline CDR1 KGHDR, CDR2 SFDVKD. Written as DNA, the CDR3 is TGTGCCACCAGTGAGTCCAGAAGCACAGATACGCAGTATTTT. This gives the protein CATSESRSTDTQYF.